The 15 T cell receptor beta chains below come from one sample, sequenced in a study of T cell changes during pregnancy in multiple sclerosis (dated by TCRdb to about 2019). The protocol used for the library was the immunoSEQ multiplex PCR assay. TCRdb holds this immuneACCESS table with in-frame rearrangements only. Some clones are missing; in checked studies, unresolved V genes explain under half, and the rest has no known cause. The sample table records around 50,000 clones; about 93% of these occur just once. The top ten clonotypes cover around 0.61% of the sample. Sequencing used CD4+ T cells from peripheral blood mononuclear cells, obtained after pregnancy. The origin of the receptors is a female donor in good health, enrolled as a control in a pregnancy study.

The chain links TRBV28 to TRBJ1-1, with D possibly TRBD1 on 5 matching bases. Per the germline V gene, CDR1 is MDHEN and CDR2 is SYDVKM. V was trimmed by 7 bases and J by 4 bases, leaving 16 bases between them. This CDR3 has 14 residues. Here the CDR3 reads CASTLGGPVTEAFF. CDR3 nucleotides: TGTGCCAGCACTCTGGGGGGACCCGTCACTGAAGCTTTCTTT.

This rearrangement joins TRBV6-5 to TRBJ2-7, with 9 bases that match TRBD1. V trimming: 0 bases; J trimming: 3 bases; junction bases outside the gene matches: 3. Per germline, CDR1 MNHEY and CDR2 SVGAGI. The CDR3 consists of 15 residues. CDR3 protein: CASSYSAGQGYEQYF. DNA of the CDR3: TGTGCCAGCAGTTACTCGGCGGGACAGGGCTACGAGCAGTACTTC.

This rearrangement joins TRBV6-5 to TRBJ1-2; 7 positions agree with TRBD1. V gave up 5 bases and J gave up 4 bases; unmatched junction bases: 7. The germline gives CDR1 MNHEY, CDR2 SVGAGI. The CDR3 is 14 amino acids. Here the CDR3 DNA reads TGTGCCAGCAGTCAGGGGGAGCAAGGCTATGGCTACACCTTC. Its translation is CASSQGEQGYGYTF.

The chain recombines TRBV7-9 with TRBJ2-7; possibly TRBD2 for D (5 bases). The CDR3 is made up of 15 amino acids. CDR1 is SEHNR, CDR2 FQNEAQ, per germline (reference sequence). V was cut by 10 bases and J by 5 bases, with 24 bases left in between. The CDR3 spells CANKLTGIMGNEQYF. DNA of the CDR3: TGTGCCAACAAGTTGACGGGGATAATGGGCAACGAGCAGTACTTC.

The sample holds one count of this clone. DNA of the CDR3: TGTGCCACCAGCAGCGGTTACAATGAGCAGTTCTTC. Translated, it gives CATSSGYNEQFF. The chain has TRBV15 and TRBJ2-1; D is ambiguous. The V gene's germline CDR1 is LNHNV and CDR2 YYDKDF (reference sequence). CDR3 length: 12 residues. The V end was cut by 3 bases, the J end by 4 bases, with 4 bases between.

The CDR3 sequence: CATRTQRDEQFF. The CDR3 nucleotides are TGTGCCACCAGAACGCAGCGGGACGAGCAGTTCTTC. The V gene is TRBV15, the J gene TRBJ2-1, with 7 bases identical to TRBD2. Germline loops: CDR1 LNHNV, CDR2 YYDKDF (reference sequence). Unmatched junction bases numbered 6, after V lost 6 bases and J lost 10 bases. The CDR3 sequence is 12 residues long.

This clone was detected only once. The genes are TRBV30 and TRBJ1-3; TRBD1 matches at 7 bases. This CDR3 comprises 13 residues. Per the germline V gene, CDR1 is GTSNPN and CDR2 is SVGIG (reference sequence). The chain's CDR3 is CALDRVKGNTIYF. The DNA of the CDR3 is TGTGCTCTTGACAGGGTAAAAGGAAACACCATATATTTT.

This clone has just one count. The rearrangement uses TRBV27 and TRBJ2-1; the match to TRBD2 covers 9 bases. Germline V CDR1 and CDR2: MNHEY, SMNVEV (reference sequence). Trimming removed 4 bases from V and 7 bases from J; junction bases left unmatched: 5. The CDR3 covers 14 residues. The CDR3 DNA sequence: TGTGCCAGCAGTTGGAGCGGGAGGTTTAATGAGCAGTTCTTC. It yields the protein CASSWSGRFNEQFF.

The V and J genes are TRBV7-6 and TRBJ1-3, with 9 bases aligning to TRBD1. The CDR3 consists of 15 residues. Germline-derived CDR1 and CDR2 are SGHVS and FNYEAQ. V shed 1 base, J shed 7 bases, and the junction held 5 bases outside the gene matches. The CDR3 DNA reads TGTGCCAGCAGCTTAGTGGGACAGGGTTTCAACACCATATATTTT. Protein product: CASSLVGQGFNTIYF. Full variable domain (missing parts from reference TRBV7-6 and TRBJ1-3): GAGVSQSPRYKVTKRGQDVALRCDPISGHVSLYWYRQALGQGPEFLTYFNYEAQQDKSGLPNDRFSAERPEGSISTLTIQRTEQRDSAMYRCASSLVGQGFNTIYFGEGSWLTVV.

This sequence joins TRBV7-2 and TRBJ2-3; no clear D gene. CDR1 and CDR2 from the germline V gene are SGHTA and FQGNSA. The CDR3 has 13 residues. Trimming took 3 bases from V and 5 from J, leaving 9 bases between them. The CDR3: CASSFYSLDTQYF. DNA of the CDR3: TGTGCCAGCAGCTTCTACAGCTTAGATACGCAGTATTTT.

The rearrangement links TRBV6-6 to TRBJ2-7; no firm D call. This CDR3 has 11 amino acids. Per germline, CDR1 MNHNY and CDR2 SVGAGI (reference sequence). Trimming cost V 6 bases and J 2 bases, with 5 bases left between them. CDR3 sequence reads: CASSPAYEQYF. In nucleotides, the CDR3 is TGTGCCAGCAGCCCTGCCTACGAGCAGTACTTC.

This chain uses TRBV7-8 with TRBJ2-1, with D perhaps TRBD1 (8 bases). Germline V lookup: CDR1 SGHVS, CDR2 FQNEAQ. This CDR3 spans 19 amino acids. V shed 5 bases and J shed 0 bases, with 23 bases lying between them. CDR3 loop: CASSPQGGAAGSSYNEQFF. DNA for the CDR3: TGTGCCAGCAGCCCACAGGGGGGGGCGGCGGGTAGCTCCTACAATGAGCAGTTCTTC.

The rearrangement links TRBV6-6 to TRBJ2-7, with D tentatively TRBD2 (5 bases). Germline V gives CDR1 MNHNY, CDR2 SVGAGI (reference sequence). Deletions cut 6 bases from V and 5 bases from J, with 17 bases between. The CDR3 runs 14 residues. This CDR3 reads CASRDFGVRDEQYF. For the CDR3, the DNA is TGTGCCAGCAGGGACTTCGGAGTTCGAGACGAGCAGTACTTC.

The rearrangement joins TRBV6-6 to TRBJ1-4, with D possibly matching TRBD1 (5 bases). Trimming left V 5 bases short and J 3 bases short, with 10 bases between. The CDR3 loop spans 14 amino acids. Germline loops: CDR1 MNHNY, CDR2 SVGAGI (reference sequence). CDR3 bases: TGTGCCAGCAGTACCGGGGGATCTAATGAAAAACTGTTTTTT. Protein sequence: CASSTGGSNEKLFF.

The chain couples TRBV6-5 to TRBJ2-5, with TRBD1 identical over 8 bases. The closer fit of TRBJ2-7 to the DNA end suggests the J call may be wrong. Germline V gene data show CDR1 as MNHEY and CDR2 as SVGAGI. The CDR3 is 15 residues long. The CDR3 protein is CASSYGQGNIYEQYF. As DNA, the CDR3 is TGTGCCAGCAGTTACGGACAGGGCAACATCTACGAGCAGTACTTC.